Presented here are 4 T cell receptor beta chains from one specimen sequenced in a study of shared clonotypes between healthy human individuals (dated by TCRdb to about 2020). Libraries came from the immunoSEQ multiplex PCR assay. TCRdb carries this immuneACCESS record with in-frame sequences only. Its versions omit some clonotypes, under half of them owing to an unresolved V gene in the studies checked, with the rest unexplained. Recorded for this sample are around 690,000 clones; about 90% of them occurred a single time. Together, the top ten hold more than 30% of the sample. The sample comprised memory CD8+ T cells from PBMCs. This specimen's cell subset or site label, interpreted: CD45RO+ cells pooled with CCR7-negative TemRA cells. These receptors came from a man aged 18 to 29 in good health. Some clones in this sample may be carry-over from other donors' samples.

The V gene is TRBV1, the J gene TRBJ2-7; the listed D gene, TRBD2, was not tested against the DNA. TRBV1 is a listed pseudogene. This CDR3 has 19 amino acids. In DNA form, the CDR3 reads TGCACCAGCAGCCCATTCGCGCCGGGAGGGCCATACCGGACCTACGAGCAGTACTTC. Its protein is CTSSPFAPGGPYRTYEQYF.

This clone was detected only once. The rearrangement joins TRBV18 to TRBJ2-7; TRBD2 might be the D (5 bases). Germline V gene data show CDR1 as KGHSH and CDR2 as LQKENI. There are 12 residues in the CDR3. Trimming stripped 3 bases from V and 4 bases from J, with 7 bases between. CDR3 sequence reads: CASSPDFYEQYF. CDR3 coding DNA: TGTGCCAGCTCACCGGACTTTTACGAGCAGTACTTC.

This clone was seen just once. The same CDR3 arises from other DNA sequences in this sample as well. This chain links TRBV6-5 with TRBJ2-1; TRBD2 matches at 11 bases. The CDR3 length is 15 residues. The V gene end was trimmed by 5 bases and the J gene end by 7 bases; junction bases not matched to a gene: 7. From germline, CDR1 is MNHEY and CDR2 SVGAGI. The CDR3 sequence is CASSPGTSGYNEQFF. The CDR3 DNA is TGTGCCAGCAGTCCCGGGACTAGCGGTTATAATGAGCAGTTCTTC.

This rearrangement joins TRBV15 to TRBJ2-1, with 11 nucleotides matching TRBD2. The CDR3 totals 16 residues. V shed 2 bases and J 4 bases; nucleotides not matched to a gene: 4. CDR1 and CDR2 (germline): LNHNV, YYDKDF (reference sequence). The CDR3 loop is CATSRSWTSGYNEQFF. For the CDR3, the DNA is TGTGCCACCAGCAGAAGCTGGACTAGCGGGTACAATGAGCAGTTCTTC.